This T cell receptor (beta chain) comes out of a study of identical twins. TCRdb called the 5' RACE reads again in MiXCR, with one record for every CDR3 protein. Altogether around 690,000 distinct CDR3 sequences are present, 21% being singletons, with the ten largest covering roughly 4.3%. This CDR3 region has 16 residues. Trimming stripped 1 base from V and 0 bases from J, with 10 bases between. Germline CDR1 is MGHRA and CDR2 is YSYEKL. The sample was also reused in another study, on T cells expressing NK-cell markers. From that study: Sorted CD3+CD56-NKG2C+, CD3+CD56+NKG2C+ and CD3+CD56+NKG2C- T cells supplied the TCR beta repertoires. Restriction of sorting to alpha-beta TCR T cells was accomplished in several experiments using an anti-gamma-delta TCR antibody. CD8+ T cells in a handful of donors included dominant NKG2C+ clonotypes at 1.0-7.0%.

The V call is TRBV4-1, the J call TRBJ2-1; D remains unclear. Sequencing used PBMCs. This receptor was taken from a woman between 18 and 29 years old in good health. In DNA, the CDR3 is TGCGCCAGCAGCCAAGGTGTCTCGCTCTCCTACAATGAGCAGTTCTTC. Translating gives CASSQGVSLSYNEQFF.